The next 8 T cell receptor beta chains were all read from a single sample in a study of cytomegalovirus exposure and HLA in healthy donors. Primers: 60 Vbeta forward and 13 Jbeta reverse. Clones were read by immunoSEQ multiplex PCR, and TCRdb kept only the in-frame ones, dropping some. This table has approximately 88,000 clones, 70% to 90% appearing once. The sample consisted of PBMCs. The receptors were gathered from a man aged 18 to 29 in good health and CMV-seronegative.

J is TRBJ1-3 and V is TRBV4-1, with D possibly matching TRBD1 (5 bases). Germline V lookup: CDR1 MGHRA, CDR2 YSYEKL. The CDR3 runs 15 residues. The V gene lost 0 bases and the J gene lost 7 bases, with 13 bases spanning the gap. Here the CDR3 DNA reads TGCGCCAGCAGCCAAGATTGGGCAGGGAGGAACACCATATATTTT. It specifies CASSQDWAGRNTIYF.

The chain has TRBV4-2 and TRBJ2-7; 11 positions agree with TRBD2. The germline CDR1 and CDR2 sequences are LGHNA and YNFKEQ. This CDR3 is 15 amino acids long. V shed 4 bases, J shed 3 bases, and the junction held 5 bases outside the gene matches. CDR3 DNA sequence: TGTGCCAGCAGCCCCCTAGCGGGGGGCGTCTACGAGCAGTACTTC. It encodes CASSPLAGGVYEQYF.

The chain uses TRBV18 and TRBJ2-7; 8 bases line up with TRBD1. Germline CDR1 and CDR2: KGHSH and LQKENI. V lost 6 bases, J lost 3 bases, and 4 bases stayed unmatched. The CDR3 extends over 13 amino acids. This CDR3 reads CASSSTGGYEQYF. For the CDR3, the DNA is TGTGCCAGCTCGTCTACAGGGGGCTACGAGCAGTACTTC.

The chain is built from TRBV6-1 and TRBJ1-5; tentatively, D is TRBD1 (6 bases). This CDR3 region has 14 residues. Trimming took off 2 bases at V and 4 bases at J, with 9 bases between the two ends. CDR1 is MNHNS, CDR2 SASEGT, per germline. The DNA for the CDR3 is TGTGCCAGCAGTGAAATAGGGACAAATCAGCCCCAGCATTTT. Its protein product is CASSEIGTNQPQHF.

The rearrangement uses TRBV9 and TRBJ2-1, with 9 bases matching TRBD2. In germline, CDR1 is SGDLS, CDR2 YYNGEE. Trimming cost V 4 bases and J 4 bases; bases outside gene matches: 6. The CDR3 loop spans 15 amino acids. CDR3 region: CASSTLAGPYNEQFF. Here the CDR3 DNA reads TGTGCCAGCAGCACCCTAGCGGGGCCTTACAATGAGCAGTTCTTC.

In its sample, this clone was seen a few times. The V gene is TRBV4-1, the J gene TRBJ1-5; perhaps TRBD1 as D (6 bases). Trimming left V 3 bases short and J 1 base short, with 7 bases between. The CDR3 totals 14 residues. The germline V gene encodes CDR1 MGHRA and CDR2 YSYEKL. CDR3 nucleotide sequence: TGCGCCAGCAGCCATCAGGGGAGCAATCAGCCCCAGCATTTT. It is translated as CASSHQGSNQPQHF.

The gene calls are TRBV7-9 and TRBJ1-2; 8 positions match TRBD1. Trimming cost V 1 base and J 3 bases; bases outside gene matches: 4. Germline V CDR1 and CDR2: SEHNR, FQNEAQ (reference sequence). CDR3 length: 15 residues. Written as DNA, the CDR3 is TGTGCCAGCAGCTTAGGACAGGGGTCTCACTATGGCTACACCTTC. Translated: CASSLGQGSHYGYTF.

The chain recombines TRBV5-4 with TRBJ2-1, with D unclear. The CDR3 has 14 amino acids. Trimming shortened V by 4 bases and J by 6 bases, and 14 bases separated the two germline ends. The germline V gene has CDR1 SGHNT and CDR2 YYREEE (reference sequence). CDR3 sequence reads: CASSPVARTNEQFF. The CDR3, as DNA: TGTGCCAGCAGCCCCGTGGCAAGAACCAATGAGCAGTTCTTC.